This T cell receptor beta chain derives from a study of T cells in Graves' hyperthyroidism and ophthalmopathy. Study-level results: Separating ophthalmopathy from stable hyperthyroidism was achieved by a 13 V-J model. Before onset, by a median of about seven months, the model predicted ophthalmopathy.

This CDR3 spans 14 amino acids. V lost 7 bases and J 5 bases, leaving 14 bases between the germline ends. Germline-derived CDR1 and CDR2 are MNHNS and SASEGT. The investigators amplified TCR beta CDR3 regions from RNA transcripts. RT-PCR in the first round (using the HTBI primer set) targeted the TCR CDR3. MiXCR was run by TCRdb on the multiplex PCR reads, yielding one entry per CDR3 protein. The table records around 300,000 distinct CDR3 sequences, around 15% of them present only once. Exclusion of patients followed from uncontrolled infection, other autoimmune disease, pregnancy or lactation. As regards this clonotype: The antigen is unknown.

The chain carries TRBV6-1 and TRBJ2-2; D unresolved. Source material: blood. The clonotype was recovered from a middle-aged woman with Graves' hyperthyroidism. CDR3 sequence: CASTQGWPTGELFF. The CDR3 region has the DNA TGTGCCAGCACCCAAGGGTGGCCGACCGGGGAGCTGTTTTTT.